One and the same sample provided the 16 T cell receptor beta chains below, sequenced in a study of T cells in women clearing cervical HPV infection. Data came from immunoSEQ multiplex PCR; TCRdb stores just in-frame clones and leaves some out. This sample's clone table lists tens of thousands of clones. The material sequenced was blood buffy coat. The origin of the receptors is a woman between 18 and 69 years old with a cervical HPV16 infection that either progressed to CIN3+ or cleared (not recorded which).

Turning to this clone: Read coverage stops 3 residues before the CDR3 terminus; the germline J gene supplies the remainder. V gene TRBV7-2 combines with J gene TRBJ1-2, with TRBD1 identical over 7 bases. CDR3 size: 12 residues. Germline V lookup: CDR1 SGHTA, CDR2 FQGNSA. Trimming removed 5 bases from V and 7 bases from J; junction bases left unmatched: 4. The CDR3 here is CASSMTGSGYTF. CDR3 bases read: TGTGCCAGCAGCATGACAGGGAGTGGC.

As concerns this clone: The read falls 3 residues short of the CDR3 end, and the missing part is taken from the germline J gene. This chain links TRBV10-3 with TRBJ2-3; unclear D gene. The germline V gene encodes CDR1 ENHRY and CDR2 SYGVKD. The CDR3 contains 14 residues. V dropped 10 bases and J dropped 2 bases, with 16 bases sitting between them. The sequenced CDR3 bases are TGTGCCACGCCCTTGGCGCGGTACACAGATACG. This codes for CATPLARYTDT. The whole CDR3 sequence reads CATPLARYTDTQYF.

Notes on this clone: The read falls 3 residues short of the CDR3 end, and the missing part is taken from the germline J gene. The gene calls are TRBV28 and TRBJ1-6; 7 nucleotides line up with TRBD1. CDR1 is MDHEN and CDR2 is SYDVKM in the germline V gene. Germline trimming cut 5 bases from V and 7 bases from J; bases unmatched to any gene: 8. The CDR3 length is 15 residues. The CDR3 bases that were read are TGTGCCAGCAGTCTTCAGGGAGGGGGCAATTCACCC. It codes for CASSLQGGGNSP. The entire CDR3 sequence reads CASSLQGGGNSPLHF.

Concerning this clone: The CDR3 extends 3 residues past the end of the read, so its final part is completed from the germline J gene. The chain recombines TRBV5-4 with TRBJ2-7; 12 bases match TRBD1. The CDR3 spans 15 residues. Unmatched junction bases numbered 4, after V lost 4 bases and J lost 2 bases. Germline lookup yields CDR1 SGHNT and CDR2 YYREEE (reference sequence). CDR3 in amino acids: CASSDRDRGPYEQYF. Incomplete CDR3 DNA: TGTGCCAGCAGCGACCGGGACAGGGGGCCCTACGAG.

In the case of this clone: The CDR3 end is not reached by the read, which stops 3 residues before it; the germline J gene fills it in. This chain connects TRBV2 to TRBJ1-5; 7 bases map to TRBD1. Trimming took 9 bases from V and 9 from J; bases not matched to a gene: 8. The CDR3 is 12 amino acids. The germline V gene has CDR1 SNHLY and CDR2 FYNNEI. The CDR3 DNA, read in part, is TGTGCCAGTTCGGGACAGCCAGGGCCC. Encoded protein: CASSGQPGP. The whole CDR3 sequence reads CASSGQPGPQHF. Full variable domain (missing parts from reference TRBV2 and TRBJ1-5): EPEVTQTPSHQVTQMGQEVILRCVPISNHLYFYWYRQILGQKVEFLVSFYNNEISEKSEIFDDQFSVERPDGSNFTLKIRSTKLEDSAMYFCASSGQPGPQHFGDGTRLSIL.

On this clone itself: Read data end 3 residues before the CDR3 end; the end is taken from the germline J gene. V is TRBV28 and J is TRBJ2-7, with D possibly matching TRBD1 (8 bases). CDR1 is MDHEN and CDR2 is SYDVKM in the germline V gene. V dropped 5 bases and J dropped 5 bases, with 13 bases sitting between them. This CDR3 is 13 amino acids long. Here the CDR3 reads CASSLTGGDEQYF. CDR3 bases read: TGTGCCAGCAGTCTCACAGGGGGGGACGAG.

As regards this clone: The read comes to an end 3 residues before the CDR3 does, leaving the germline J gene to fill in the end. The rearrangement links TRBV19 to TRBJ2-1, with TRBD1 matching 8 bases. Germline V gene data show CDR1 as LNHDA and CDR2 as SQIVND (reference sequence). Trimming cost V 7 bases and J 5 bases; bases outside gene matches: 7. CDR3 length equals 14 residues. CDR3 residues: CASTSGQEDNEQFF. The covered CDR3 bases are TGTGCCAGTACCTCGGGACAGGAAGACAATGAG. Drawing the rest from reference TRBV19 and TRBJ2-1, the complete variable domain is DGGITQSPKYLFRKEGQNVTLSCEQNLNHDAMYWYRQDPGQGLRLIYYSQIVNDFQKGDIAEGYSVSREKKESFPLTVTSAQKNPTAFYLCASTSGQEDNEQFFGPGTRLTVL.

With respect to this clone: Sequencing ends 3 residues short of the CDR3 end; the germline J gene provides the rest. The V gene is TRBV27, the J gene TRBJ2-3; D ambiguous. CDR3 size: 15 residues. Germline values: CDR1 MNHEY, CDR2 SMNVEV (reference sequence). V dropped 3 bases and J dropped 0 bases, with 10 bases sitting between them. CDR3 loop: CASSLRYPSTDTQYF. The sequenced part of the CDR3 DNA is TGTGCCAGCAGTTTGAGGTATCCTAGCACAGATACG.

Note on this clone: The observed sequence ends 3 residues before the CDR3 terminus, with the missing tail filled in from the germline J gene. This rearrangement joins TRBV2 to TRBJ2-7; D unclear. Deletions cut 5 bases from V and 0 bases from J, with 5 bases between. This CDR3 spans 12 amino acids. Germline V CDR1 and CDR2: SNHLY, FYNNEI. The sequenced part of the CDR3 DNA is TGTGCCAGCAGTTCCAGCTCCTACGAG. Residues: CASSSSSYE. The full CDR3 protein reads CASSSSSYEQYF.

A remark on this clone: The DNA ends 3 residues before the CDR3 does, and the rest of the CDR3 is filled in from the germline J gene. The rearrangement joins TRBV19 to TRBJ2-7; the match to TRBD1 covers 7 bases. This CDR3 is built from 15 residues. Germline V gene lookup returns CDR1 LNHDA and CDR2 SQIVND (reference sequence). V lost 3 bases, J lost 3 bases, and 8 bases stayed unmatched. The DNA read from the CDR3 is TGTGCCAGTAGTATCGGAAGTGACAGGGTCTACGAG. Residues: CASSIGSDRVYE. The whole CDR3 sequence reads CASSIGSDRVYEQYF.

As for this clone: The read terminates 3 residues before the CDR3 end, so the remaining end is supplied by the germline J gene. This chain joins TRBV19 and TRBJ1-6; 11 nucleotides line up with TRBD1. CDR1 is LNHDA, CDR2 SQIVND, per germline (reference sequence). V shed 3 bases and J 7 bases; nucleotides not matched to a gene: 5. This CDR3 region has 16 residues. The CDR3 reads CASSIGQGALNSPLHF. Partial CDR3 DNA: TGTGCCAGTAGTATTGGACAGGGGGCTTTAAATTCACCC.

The covered CDR3 bases are TGTGCCACCAGCAGAGGGGGGACAACCTACGAG. Translation: CATSRGGTTYE. The whole CDR3 region reads CATSRGGTTYEQYF. The J gene is TRBJ2-7, the V gene TRBV15, with D possibly being TRBD1 (6 bases). The CDR3 end lies 3 residues beyond the end of the read and is filled in from the germline J gene. Deletions cut 1 base from V and 2 bases from J, with 9 bases between. Per the germline V gene, CDR1 is LNHNV and CDR2 is YYDKDF (reference sequence). The CDR3 sequence is 14 residues long.

Worth noting for this clone: The read gets to within 3 residues of the CDR3 end, and the germline J gene fills in the rest. The J gene is TRBJ2-4, the V gene TRBV19, with 7 bases lining up with TRBD1. This CDR3 is built from 13 residues. In germline, CDR1 is LNHDA, CDR2 SQIVND (reference sequence). CDR3 region: CASLGQAEYGQYF. The covered CDR3 bases are TGTGCCAGTCTCGGACAGGCTGAATATGGT.

About this clone: The read gets to within 3 residues of the CDR3 end, and the germline J gene fills in the rest. The V call is TRBV2, the J call TRBJ2-7; 8 bases are shared with TRBD2. Germline CDR1 reads SNHLY; CDR2 reads FYNNEI. This CDR3 is 15 amino acids long. V gave up 2 bases and J gave up 6 bases; unmatched junction bases: 9. The CDR3 sequence is CASSERSGGPGEQYF. The CDR3 bases that were read are TGTGCCAGCAGTGAACGGAGCGGGGGCCCCGGCGAG.

Comments on this clone: From the germline J gene comes the end of the CDR3, since the read stops 3 residues before it. Different DNA sequences within this sample yield the same CDR3. V is TRBV7-9 and J is TRBJ1-1; D gene uncertain. The CDR3 runs to 15 residues. The germline gives CDR1 SEHNR, CDR2 FQNEAQ (reference sequence). CDR3 DNA (partial): TGTGCCAGCAGCTTAGGAGTAGCGGGTAGCGACGAA. It encodes CASSLGVAGSDE. From start to end, the CDR3 is CASSLGVAGSDEAFF.

Comments on this clone: The sequence runs out 3 residues before the end of the CDR3; the remainder is reconstructed from the germline J gene. The V call is TRBV19, the J call TRBJ2-6, with 7 positions matching TRBD2. Trimming at V came to 6 bases and at J to 0 bases, leaving 8 bases not matched to a gene. The CDR3 spans 17 residues. Germline CDR1 LNHDA, CDR2 SQIVND (reference sequence). The sequenced part of the CDR3 DNA is TGTGCCAGTAGCTATGCGGGGGAGGGCTCTGGGGCCAACGTC. Translating gives CASSYAGEGSGANV. The entire CDR3 is CASSYAGEGSGANVLTF.